This T cell receptor (beta chain) emerged from a study of T cells in lung cancer brain metastases. This CDR3 has 17 amino acids. Germline V gene lookup returns CDR1 LNHDA and CDR2 SQIVND (reference sequence). V shed 5 bases and J 1 base; nucleotides not matched to a gene: 12. Data came from immunoSEQ multiplex PCR; TCRdb stores just in-frame clones and leaves some out. The sample shows about 2,900 clones, 65% to 90% of them seen only once. This clone showed up just once. This TCR derives from an older woman with non-small cell lung cancer. This chain joins TRBV19 and TRBJ2-5; TRBD2 aligns across 8 bases. The sample taken for sequencing was tumor tissue from the primary lung tumor. CDR3 sequence (DNA): TGTGCCAGTAGTCCACGAAAGCGGGAGTGGGGCCAAGAGACCCAGTACTTC. Encoded protein: CASSPRKREWGQETQYF.